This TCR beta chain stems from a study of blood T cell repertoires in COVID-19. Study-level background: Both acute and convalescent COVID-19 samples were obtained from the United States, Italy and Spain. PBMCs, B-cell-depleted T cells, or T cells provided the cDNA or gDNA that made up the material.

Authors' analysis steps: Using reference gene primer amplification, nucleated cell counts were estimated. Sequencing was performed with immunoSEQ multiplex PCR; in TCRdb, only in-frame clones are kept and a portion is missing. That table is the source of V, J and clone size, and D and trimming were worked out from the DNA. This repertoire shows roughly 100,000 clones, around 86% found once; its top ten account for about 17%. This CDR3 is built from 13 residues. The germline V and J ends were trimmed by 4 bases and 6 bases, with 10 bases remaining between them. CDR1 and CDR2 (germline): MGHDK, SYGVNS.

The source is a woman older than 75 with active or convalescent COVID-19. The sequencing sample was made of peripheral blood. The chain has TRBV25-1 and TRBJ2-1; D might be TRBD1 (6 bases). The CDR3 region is CASSAAGVNEQFF. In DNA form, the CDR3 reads TGTGCCAGCAGTGCCGCAGGGGTCAATGAGCAGTTCTTC.